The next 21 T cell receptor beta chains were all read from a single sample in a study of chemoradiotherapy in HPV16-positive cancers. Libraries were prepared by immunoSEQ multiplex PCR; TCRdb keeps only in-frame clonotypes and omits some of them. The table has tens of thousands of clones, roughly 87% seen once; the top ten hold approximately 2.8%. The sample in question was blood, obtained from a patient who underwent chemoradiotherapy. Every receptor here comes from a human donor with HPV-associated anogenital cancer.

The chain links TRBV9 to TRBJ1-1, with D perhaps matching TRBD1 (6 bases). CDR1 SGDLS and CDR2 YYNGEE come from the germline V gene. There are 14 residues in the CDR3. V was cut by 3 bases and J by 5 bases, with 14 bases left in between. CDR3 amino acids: CASSEGGLRTEAFF. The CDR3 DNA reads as TGTGCCAGCAGCGAGGGGGGGCTCAGGACTGAAGCTTTCTTT.

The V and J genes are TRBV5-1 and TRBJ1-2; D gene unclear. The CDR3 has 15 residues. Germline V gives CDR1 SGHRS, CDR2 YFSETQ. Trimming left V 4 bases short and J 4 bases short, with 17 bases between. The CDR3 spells CASSIDGEGGYGYTF. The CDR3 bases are TGCGCCAGCAGCATTGATGGCGAGGGCGGCTATGGCTACACCTTC. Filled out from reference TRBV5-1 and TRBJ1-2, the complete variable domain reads KAGVTQTPRYLIKTRGQQVTLSCSPISGHRSVSWYQQTPGQGLQFLFEYFSETQRNKGNFPGRFSGRQFSNSRSEMNVSTLELGDSALYLCASSIDGEGGYGYTFGSGTRLTVV.

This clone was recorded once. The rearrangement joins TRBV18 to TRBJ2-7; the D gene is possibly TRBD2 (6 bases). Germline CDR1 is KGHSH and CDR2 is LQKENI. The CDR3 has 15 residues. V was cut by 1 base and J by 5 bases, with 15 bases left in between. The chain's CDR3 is CASSPLGGSSDEQYF. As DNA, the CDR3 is TGTGCCAGCTCACCACTGGGGGGAAGTAGTGACGAGCAGTACTTC.

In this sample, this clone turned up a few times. The CDR3 loop is CASSDYPGYTF. The DNA of the CDR3 is TGTGCCAGCTCGGACTATCCTGGCTACACCTTC. The chain has TRBV18 and TRBJ1-2, with unresolved D. CDR3 length: 11 amino acids. The germline V gene encodes CDR1 KGHSH and CDR2 LQKENI. The V gene lost 6 bases and the J gene lost 7 bases, with 9 bases spanning the gap.

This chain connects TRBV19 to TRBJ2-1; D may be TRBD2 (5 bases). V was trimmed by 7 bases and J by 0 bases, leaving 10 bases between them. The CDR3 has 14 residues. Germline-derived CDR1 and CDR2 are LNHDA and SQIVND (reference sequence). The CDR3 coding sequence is TGTGCCAGTATTCAAGGGAGCTCCTACAATGAGCAGTTCTTC. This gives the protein CASIQGSSYNEQFF.

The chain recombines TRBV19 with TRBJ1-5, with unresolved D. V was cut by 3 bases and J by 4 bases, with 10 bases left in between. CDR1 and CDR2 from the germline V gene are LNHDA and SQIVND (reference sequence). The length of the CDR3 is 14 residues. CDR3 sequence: CASSMTGGNQPQHF. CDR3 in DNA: TGTGCCAGTAGTATGACGGGAGGTAATCAGCCCCAGCATTTT.

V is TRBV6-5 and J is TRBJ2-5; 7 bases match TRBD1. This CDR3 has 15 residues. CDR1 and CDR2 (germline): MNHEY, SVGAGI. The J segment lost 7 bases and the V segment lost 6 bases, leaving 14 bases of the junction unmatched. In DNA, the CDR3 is TGTGCCAGCAGCATCGACAGGGTGGGGCTTGGGACCCAGTACTTC. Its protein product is CASSIDRVGLGTQYF.

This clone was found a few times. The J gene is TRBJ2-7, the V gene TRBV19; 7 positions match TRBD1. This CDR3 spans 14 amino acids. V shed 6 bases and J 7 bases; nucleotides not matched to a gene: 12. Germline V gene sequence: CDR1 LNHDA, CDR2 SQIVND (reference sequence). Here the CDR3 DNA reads TGTGCCAGTAGCTCCCGGACCCCGACAGGGGAGCAGTACTTC. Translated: CASSSRTPTGEQYF.

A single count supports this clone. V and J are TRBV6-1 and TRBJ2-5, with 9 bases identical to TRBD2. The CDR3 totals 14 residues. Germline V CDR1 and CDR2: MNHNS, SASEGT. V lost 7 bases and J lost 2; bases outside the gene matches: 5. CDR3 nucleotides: TGTGCCAGCAAACGACTAGCGGCACAAGAGACCCAGTACTTC. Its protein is CASKRLAAQETQYF.

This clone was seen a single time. This CDR3 reads CATLPNTSNQPQHF. The CDR3 nucleotides read TGTGCCACCCTACCCAATACTAGCAATCAGCCCCAGCATTTT. V is TRBV6-6 and J is TRBJ1-5; D not certain. With 10 bases removed from V and 0 bases from J, the gap between germline ends came to 13 bases. This CDR3 region has 14 residues. Germline lookup yields CDR1 MNHNY and CDR2 SVGAGI (reference sequence).

CDR3 nucleotides: TGTGCCAGCAGCTTATCAGGCCACACTGAAGCTTTCTTT. Residues: CASSLSGHTEAFF. V is TRBV11-3 and J is TRBJ1-1, with D unclear. V gave up 2 bases and J gave up 3 bases, with 7 bases separating them. The CDR3 covers 13 residues. Germline V gene data show CDR1 as SGHNT and CDR2 as YENEEA.

The CDR3 sequence is CASSDPPGANTGELFF. In DNA form, the CDR3 reads TGTGCCAGCAGTGACCCCCCAGGGGCTAACACCGGGGAGCTGTTTTTT. J is TRBJ2-2 and V is TRBV6-1; a weak D match, TRBD1 (6 bases). V lost 3 bases to trimming and J lost 2 bases, with 13 bases between them. CDR1 and CDR2 from the germline V gene are MNHNS and SASEGT. The CDR3 runs to 16 residues.

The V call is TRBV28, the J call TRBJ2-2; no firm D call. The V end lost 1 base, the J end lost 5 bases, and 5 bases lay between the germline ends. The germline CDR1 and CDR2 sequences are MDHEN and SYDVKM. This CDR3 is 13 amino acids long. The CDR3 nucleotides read TGTGCCAGCAGTTTATTCAGAACCGGGGAGCTGTTTTTT. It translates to CASSLFRTGELFF.

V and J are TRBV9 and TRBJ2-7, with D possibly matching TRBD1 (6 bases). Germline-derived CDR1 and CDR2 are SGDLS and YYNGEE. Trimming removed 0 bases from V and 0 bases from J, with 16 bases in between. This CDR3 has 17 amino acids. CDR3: CASSVGGWTDFSYEQYF. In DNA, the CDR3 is TGTGCCAGCAGCGTAGGGGGTTGGACAGACTTCTCCTACGAGCAGTACTTC.

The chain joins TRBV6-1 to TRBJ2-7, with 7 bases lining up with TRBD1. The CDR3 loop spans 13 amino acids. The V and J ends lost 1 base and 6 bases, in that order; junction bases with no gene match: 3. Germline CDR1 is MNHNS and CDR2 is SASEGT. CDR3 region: CASSEDRGREQYF. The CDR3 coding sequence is TGTGCCAGCAGTGAAGACAGGGGTCGCGAGCAGTACTTC.

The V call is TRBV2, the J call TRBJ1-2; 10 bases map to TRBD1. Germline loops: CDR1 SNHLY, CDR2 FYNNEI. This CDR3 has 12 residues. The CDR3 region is CTSTGGKNGYTF. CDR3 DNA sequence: TGTACCTCGACAGGGGGCAAGAATGGCTACACCTTC.

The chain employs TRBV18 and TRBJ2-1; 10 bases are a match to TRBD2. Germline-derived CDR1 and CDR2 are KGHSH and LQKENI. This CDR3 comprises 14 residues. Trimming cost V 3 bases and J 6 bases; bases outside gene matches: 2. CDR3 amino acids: CASSPRLAGNEQFF. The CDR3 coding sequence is TGTGCCAGCTCACCCCGACTAGCGGGCAATGAGCAGTTCTTC.

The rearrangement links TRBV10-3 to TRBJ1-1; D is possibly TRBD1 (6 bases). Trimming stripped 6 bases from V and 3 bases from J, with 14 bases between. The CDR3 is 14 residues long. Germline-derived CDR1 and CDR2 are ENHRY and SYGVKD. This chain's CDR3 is CAISDDRTDTEAFF. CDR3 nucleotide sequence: TGTGCCATCAGCGATGACAGGACCGACACTGAAGCTTTCTTT.

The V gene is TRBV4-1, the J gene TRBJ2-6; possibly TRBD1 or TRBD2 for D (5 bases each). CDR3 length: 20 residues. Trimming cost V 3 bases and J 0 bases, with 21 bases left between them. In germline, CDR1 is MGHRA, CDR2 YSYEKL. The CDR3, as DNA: TGCGCCAGCAGCCACACGAGGGATCGGACACAGAGCTCTGGGGCCAACGTCCTGACTTTC. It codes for CASSHTRDRTQSSGANVLTF.

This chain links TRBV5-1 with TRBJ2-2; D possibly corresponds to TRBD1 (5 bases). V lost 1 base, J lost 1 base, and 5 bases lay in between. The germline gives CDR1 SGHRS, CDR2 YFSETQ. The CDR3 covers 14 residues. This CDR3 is CASSLTGNTGELFF. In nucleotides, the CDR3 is TGCGCCAGCAGCTTGACAGGGAACACCGGGGAGCTGTTTTTT. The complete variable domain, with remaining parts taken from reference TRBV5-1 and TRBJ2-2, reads KAGVTQTPRYLIKTRGQQVTLSCSPISGHRSVSWYQQTPGQGLQFLFEYFSETQRNKGNFPGRFSGRQFSNSRSEMNVSTLELGDSALYLCASSLTGNTGELFFGEGSRLTVL.

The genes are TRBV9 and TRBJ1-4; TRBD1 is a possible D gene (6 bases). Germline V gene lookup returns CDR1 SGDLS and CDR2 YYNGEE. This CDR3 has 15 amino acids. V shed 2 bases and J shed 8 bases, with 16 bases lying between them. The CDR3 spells CASSVGSQGGEKLFF. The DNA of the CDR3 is TGTGCCAGCAGCGTGGGGTCACAGGGAGGAGAAAAACTGTTTTTT.